Shown below are 6 T cell receptor beta chains from a single sample sequenced in a study of T cell changes during pregnancy in multiple sclerosis. The repertoire was sequenced with immunoSEQ multiplex PCR; TCRdb's copy has only in-frame clones and lacks some. The repertoire has fewer than 35,000 clones, 91% of them found once; the top ten carry 2.8%. This specimen consisted of CD4+ T cells from peripheral blood mononuclear cells, obtained in the third trimester of pregnancy. All receptors derive from a female donor in good health, enrolled as a control in a pregnancy study.

The chain links TRBV10-2 to TRBJ2-7, with 10 positions matching TRBD2. Germline assignment: CDR1 WSHSY and CDR2 SAAADI. Germline trimming cut 9 bases from V and 4 bases from J; bases unmatched to any gene: 6. The CDR3 is 13 residues long. The CDR3 coding sequence is TGCGCCAGTTCTAGCGGGGGCTTTTACGAGCAGTACTTC. This encodes CASSSGGFYEQYF.

The rearrangement joins TRBV18 to TRBJ2-3, with 8 nucleotides matching TRBD1. The junction had 9 bases not matched to a gene; V was cut back by 4 bases and J by 6 bases. This CDR3 contains 15 residues. Germline loops: CDR1 KGHSH, CDR2 LQKENI. This chain's CDR3 is CASSLRTGNMDTQYF. The CDR3 coding sequence is TGTGCCAGCTCACTCAGGACAGGGAACATGGATACGCAGTATTTT.

The genes are TRBV5-6 and TRBJ1-2; 8 positions agree with TRBD1. This CDR3 is built from 15 residues. Losses at the gene ends were 3 bases for V and 2 bases for J; bases not matched to a gene: 6. Germline values: CDR1 SGHDT, CDR2 YYEEEE. The CDR3 DNA sequence: TGTGCCAGCAGCTCAATGACAGGGGCCAACTATGGCTACACCTTC. It codes for CASSSMTGANYGYTF. The variable domain in full, completed from reference TRBV5-6 and TRBJ1-2, reads DAGVTQSPTHLIKTRGQQVTLRCSPKSGHDTVSWYQQALGQGPQFIFQYYEEEERQRGNFPDRFSGHQFPNYSSELNVNALLLGDSALYLCASSSMTGANYGYTFGSGTRLTVV.

The CDR3 DNA follows: TGTGCCTGGTTCAACCTAGCGGTAGAAGAGACCCAGTACTTC. As protein: CAWFNLAVEETQYF. This chain joins TRBV30 and TRBJ2-5, with 7 bases identical to TRBD2. The CDR3 consists of 14 residues. Losses at the gene ends were 5 bases for V and 3 bases for J; bases not matched to a gene: 9. Germline CDR1 is GTSNPN and CDR2 is SVGIG (reference sequence).

This rearrangement joins TRBV2 to TRBJ2-3, with 11 bases aligning to TRBD1. The CDR3 contains 14 residues. J was trimmed by 3 bases and V by 8 bases; bases with no gene match: 4. Germline-derived CDR1 and CDR2 are SNHLY and FYNNEI. CDR3 DNA sequence: TGTGCCAGCGGACAGGGGGCTCTTACAGATACGCAGTATTTT. Protein sequence: CASGQGALTDTQYF. The variable domain in full, with the rest retrieved from reference TRBV2 and TRBJ2-3, is EPEVTQTPSHQVTQMGQEVILRCVPISNHLYFYWYRQILGQKVEFLVSFYNNEISEKSEIFDDQFSVERPDGSNFTLKIRSTKLEDSAMYFCASGQGALTDTQYFGPGTRLTVL.

This chain links TRBV18 with TRBJ1-3; 7 positions match TRBD1. V was clipped by 6 bases and J by 0 bases; unmatched bases: 2. The CDR3 consists of 14 residues. Germline V gene data show CDR1 as KGHSH and CDR2 as LQKENI. CDR3 protein: CASSQGVSGNTIYF. The CDR3 DNA reads as TGTGCCAGCTCGCAGGGGGTCTCTGGAAACACCATATATTTT.